This T cell receptor (beta chain) was captured by sequencing in a study of shared clonotypes between healthy human individuals. Naive-designated CD8 cells lacked CD45RO, were positively enriched for CCR7, and omitted terminally differentiated effector memory CD45RA+ cells. Only Caucasian adults living in Nashville, Tennessee made up the donor group. Trimming shortened V by 5 bases and J by 7 bases, and 21 bases separated the two germline ends. Germline-derived CDR1 and CDR2 are SGHVS and FQNEAQ. The CDR3 has 16 residues. The table came from immunoSEQ multiplex PCR; TCRdb's copy has only in-frame clones and leaves some out. The sample has 560,000 or so clones, approximately 96% seen once.

Input material: naive CD8+ T cells sorted from blood. This rearrangement joins TRBV7-8 to TRBJ2-1; D is uncertain. The source is a woman in her twenties or thirties in good health. CDR3 DNA sequence: TGTGCCAGCAGCGGCACGGGCTTAGTGGGTCTAAATGAGCAGTTCTTC. Translation gives CASSGTGLVGLNEQFF.